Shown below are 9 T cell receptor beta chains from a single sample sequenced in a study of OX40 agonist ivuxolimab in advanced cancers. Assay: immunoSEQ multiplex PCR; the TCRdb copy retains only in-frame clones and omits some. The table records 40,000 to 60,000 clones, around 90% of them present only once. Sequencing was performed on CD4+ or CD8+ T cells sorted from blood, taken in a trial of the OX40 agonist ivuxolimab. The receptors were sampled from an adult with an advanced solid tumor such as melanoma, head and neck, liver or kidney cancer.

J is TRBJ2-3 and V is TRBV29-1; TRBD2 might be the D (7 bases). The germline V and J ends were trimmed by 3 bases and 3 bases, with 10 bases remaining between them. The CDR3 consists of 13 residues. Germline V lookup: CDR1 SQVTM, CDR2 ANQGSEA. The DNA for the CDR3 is TGCAGCGTTGAGGGGGGGCAGACAGATACGCAGTATTTT. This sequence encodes CSVEGGQTDTQYF.

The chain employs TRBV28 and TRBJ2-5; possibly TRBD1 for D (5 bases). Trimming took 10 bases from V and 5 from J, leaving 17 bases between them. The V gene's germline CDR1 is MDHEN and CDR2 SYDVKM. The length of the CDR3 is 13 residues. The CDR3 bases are TGTGCCACCATCGACACTGGGGCGGAGACCCAGTACTTC. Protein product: CATIDTGAETQYF.

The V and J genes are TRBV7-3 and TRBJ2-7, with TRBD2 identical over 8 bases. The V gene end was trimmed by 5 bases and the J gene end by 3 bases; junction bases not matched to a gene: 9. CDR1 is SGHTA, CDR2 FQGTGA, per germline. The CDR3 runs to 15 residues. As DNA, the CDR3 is TGTGCCAGCAGCCATCCGGGACTAGGAGGCTACGAGCAGTACTTC. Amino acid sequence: CASSHPGLGGYEQYF.

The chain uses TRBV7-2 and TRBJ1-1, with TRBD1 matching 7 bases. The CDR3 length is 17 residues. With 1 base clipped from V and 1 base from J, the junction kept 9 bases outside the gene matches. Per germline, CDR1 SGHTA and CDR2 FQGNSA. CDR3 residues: CASSLESTGAWNTEAFF. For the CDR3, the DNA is TGTGCCAGCAGCTTAGAGAGTACAGGGGCCTGGAACACTGAAGCTTTCTTT. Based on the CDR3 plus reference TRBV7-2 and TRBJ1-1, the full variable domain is GAGVSQSPSNKVTEKGKDVELRCDPISGHTALYWYRQSLGQGLEFLIYFQGNSAPDKSGLPSDRFSAERTGGSVSTLTIQRTQQEDSAVYLCASSLESTGAWNTEAFFGQGTRLTVV.

The CDR3 here is CASSTPNREVGAQYF. CDR3 sequence (DNA): TGTGCCAGCAGCACCCCCAACAGGGAGGTAGGGGCCCAGTACTTC. The genes are TRBV7-9 and TRBJ2-5; D possibly uses TRBD1 or TRBD2 (6 bases each). The CDR3 sequence is 15 residues long. V lost 5 bases and J 9 bases, leaving 22 bases between the germline ends. Germline V gene lookup returns CDR1 SEHNR and CDR2 FQNEAQ (reference sequence).

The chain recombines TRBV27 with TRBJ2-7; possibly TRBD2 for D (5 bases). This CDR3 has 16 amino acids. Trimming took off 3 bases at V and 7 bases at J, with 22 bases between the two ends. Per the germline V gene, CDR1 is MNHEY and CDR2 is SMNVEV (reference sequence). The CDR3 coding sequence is TGTGCCAGCAGTTTTGAGGGCCGATGGCCGTTGGGTGAGCAGTACTTC. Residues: CASSFEGRWPLGEQYF.

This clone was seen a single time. CDR3 loop: CASSLARGEGTEAFF. In nucleotides, the CDR3 is TGTGCCAGCAGCTTAGCGCGGGGAGAAGGAACTGAAGCTTTCTTT. V and J are TRBV7-2 and TRBJ1-1, with D unresolved. Germline CDR1 reads SGHTA; CDR2 reads FQGNSA. The V end lost 0 bases, the J end lost 5 bases, and 13 bases lay between the germline ends. This CDR3 contains 15 residues.

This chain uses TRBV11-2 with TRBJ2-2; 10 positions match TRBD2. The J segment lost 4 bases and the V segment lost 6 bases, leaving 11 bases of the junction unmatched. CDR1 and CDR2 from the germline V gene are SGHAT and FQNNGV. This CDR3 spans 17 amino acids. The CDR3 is CASRHLVGTSATGELFF. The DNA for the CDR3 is TGTGCCAGCAGACATCTCGTGGGGACTAGCGCCACCGGGGAGCTGTTTTTT.

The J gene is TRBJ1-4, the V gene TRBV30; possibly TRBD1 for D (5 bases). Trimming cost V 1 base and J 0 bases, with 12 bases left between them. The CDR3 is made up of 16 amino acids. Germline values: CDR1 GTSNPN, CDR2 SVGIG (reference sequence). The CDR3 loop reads CAWSDIFRATNEKLFF. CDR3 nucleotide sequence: TGTGCCTGGAGTGACATCTTCAGGGCAACTAATGAAAAACTGTTTTTT.